This TCR beta chain was obtained from a study of technical replicates of blood from several donors. CDR1 and CDR2 from the germline V gene are SGHRS and YFSETQ. The CDR3 sequence is 14 residues long. The V and J ends lost 0 bases and 1 base respectively, with 7 bases between them. Profiled with immunoSEQ multiplex PCR; TCRdb holds only in-frame clones, not every one. The table shows some 80,000 clones, with around 97% occurring only once. Only one count was recorded for this clone. This rearrangement joins TRBV5-1 to TRBJ1-1, with TRBD1 as a possible D gene (5 bases). This sequence originates from a human donor in good health. Sequenced material: T cells isolated from PBMCs. CDR3 residues: CASSLDGQNTEAFF. Here the CDR3 DNA reads TGCGCCAGCAGCTTGGACGGACAGAACACTGAAGCTTTCTTT.